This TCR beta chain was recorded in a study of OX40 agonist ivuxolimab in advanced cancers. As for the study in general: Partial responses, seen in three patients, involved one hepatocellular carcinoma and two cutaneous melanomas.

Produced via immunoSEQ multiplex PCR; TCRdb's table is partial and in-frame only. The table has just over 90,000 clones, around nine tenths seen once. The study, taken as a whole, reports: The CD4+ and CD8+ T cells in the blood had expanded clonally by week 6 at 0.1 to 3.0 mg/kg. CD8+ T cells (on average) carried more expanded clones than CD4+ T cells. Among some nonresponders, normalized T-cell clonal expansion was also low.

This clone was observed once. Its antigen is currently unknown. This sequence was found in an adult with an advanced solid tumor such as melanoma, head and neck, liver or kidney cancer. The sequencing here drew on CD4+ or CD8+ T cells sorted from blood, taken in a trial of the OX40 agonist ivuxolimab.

CDR3 nucleotide sequence: TGTGCCAGCAGTCGCGTCCCTAGCGGAACCTCCTACGAGCAGTACTTC. This encodes CASSRVPSGTSYEQYF. The chain is built from TRBV7-2 and TRBJ2-7; 7 bases are shared with TRBD2. The ends lost 6 bases at V and 0 bases at J; junction bases unmatched: 11. The CDR3 runs 16 residues. Germline V CDR1 and CDR2: SGHTA, FQGNSA.